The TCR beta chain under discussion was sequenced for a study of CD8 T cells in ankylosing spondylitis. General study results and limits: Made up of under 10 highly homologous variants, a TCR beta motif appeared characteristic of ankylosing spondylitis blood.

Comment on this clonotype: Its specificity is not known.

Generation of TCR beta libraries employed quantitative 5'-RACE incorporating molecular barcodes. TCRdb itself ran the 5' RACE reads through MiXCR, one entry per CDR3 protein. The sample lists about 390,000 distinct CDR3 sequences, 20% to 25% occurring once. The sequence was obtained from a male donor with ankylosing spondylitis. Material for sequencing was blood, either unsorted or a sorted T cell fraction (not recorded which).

CDR3 amino acids: CASSITAETYNEQFF. The CDR3 region has the DNA TGTGCCAGTAGTATAACTGCAGAAACCTACAATGAGCAGTTCTTC. This chain joins TRBV19 and TRBJ2-1; D unclear. The CDR3 has 15 amino acids. V shed 2 bases and J shed 2 bases, with 10 bases lying between them. Germline CDR1 and CDR2: LNHDA and SQIVND (reference sequence). The whole variable domain, filled in from reference TRBV19 and TRBJ2-1, reads DGGITQSPKYLFRKEGQNVTLSCEQNLNHDAMYWYRQDPGQGLRLIYYSQIVNDFQKGDIAEGYSVSREKKESFPLTVTSAQKNPTAFYLCASSITAETYNEQFFGPGTRLTVL.